Listed below are T cell receptor beta chains from one sample, sequenced in a study of cytomegalovirus exposure and HLA in healthy donors. Only in-frame clones appear in the TCRdb table, and some are missing; sequencing was by immunoSEQ multiplex PCR. Of 100,000 to 120,000 clones in the sample, roughly 80% were seen once. The sequencing input was PBMCs. Receptors were obtained from a woman in her twenties or thirties in good health and CMV-seropositive. CDR3s include the opening cysteine and the closing phenylalanine or tryptophan. The D gene is left open where the match is weak. Size is omitted from some rows. Given values are once, few, many or a class for expanded clones.

j_call d_call clone_size v_call cdr3_aa cdr3_nt
TRBJ1-1 TRBD1 - TRBV14 CASSQILQGVAFF TGTGCCAGCAGCCAAATATTACAGGGGGTAGCTTTCTTT
TRBJ1-6 - - TRBV19 CASSTTSSYNSPLHF TGTGCCAGTAGTACGACTAGCTCCTATAATTCACCCCTCCACTTT
TRBJ2-1 TRBD2 - TRBV9 CASSEGTSGEQFF TGTGCCAGCAGCGAAGGGACTAGCGGGGAGCAGTTCTTC
TRBJ2-5 TRBD2 - TRBV30 CAWSVGSGGPKRWYF TGTGCCTGGAGTGTAGGGAGCGGGGGCCCTAAAAGGTGGTACTTC
TRBJ1-1 - once TRBV13 CASSRYSLGGTNTEAFF TGTGCCAGCAGCCGATATTCCCTAGGCGGAACGAACACTGAAGCTTTCTTT
TRBJ1-1 TRBD1 - TRBV5-6 CASSSLTGWDTEAFF TGTGCCAGCAGCTCCCTGACAGGGTGGGACACTGAAGCTTTCTTT
TRBJ2-3 - few TRBV11-3 CASSLGPSDSTDTQYF TGTGCCAGCAGCTTAGGCCCTAGTGATAGCACAGATACGCAGTATTTT
TRBJ1-5 - - TRBV30 CPVDVVGRGVRSQPQHF TGTCCCGTGGATGTAGTTGGCAGGGGAGTAAGAAGTCAGCCCCAGCATTTT
TRBJ1-1 - once TRBV5-5 CASSRDVGLTTEAFF TGTGCCAGCAGCCGGGACGTGGGACTGACCACTGAAGCTTTCTTT
TRBJ2-1 TRBD2 - TRBV15 CATSKRGLAGLNEQFF TGTGCCACCAGCAAGAGAGGACTAGCGGGACTTAATGAGCAGTTCTTC
TRBJ2-2 - - TRBV19 CASMTERLGTGELFF TGTGCCAGTATGACCGAGCGGCTGGGTACCGGGGAGCTGTTTTTT
TRBJ1-4 - - TRBV25-1 CASSPGATNEKLFF TGTGCCAGCAGTCCGGGTGCAACTAATGAAAAACTGTTTTTT
TRBJ1-2 TRBD1 - TRBV6-5 CASTSTGTLYGYTF TGTGCCAGCACATCGACAGGGACGCTTTATGGCTACACCTTC
TRBJ2-3 - - TRBV13 CASIRSQNRGDTQYF TGTGCCAGCATCAGATCGCAGAACCGGGGAGATACGCAGTATTTT
TRBJ1-1 - few TRBV6-6 CASSRVTGGEYAEAFF TGTGCCAGCAGTCGAGTCACGGGGGGGGAATATGCTGAAGCTTTCTTT
TRBJ2-7 - few TRBV10-3 CAITSGAIEQYF TGTGCCATCACCTCGGGAGCGATCGAGCAGTACTTC
TRBJ2-2 - - TRBV11-3 CASSPRDLAATGELFF TGTGCCAGCAGCCCCCGGGATCTGGCAGCCACCGGGGAGCTGTTTTTT
TRBJ2-5 - - TRBV7-9 CSSSFRTFEYQETQYF TGTTCCAGCAGCTTTCGGACTTTTGAGTACCAAGAGACCCAGTACTTC
TRBJ2-3 - - TRBV7-9 CSSSSVRNTQYF TGTTCCAGCAGCTCCGTGAGGAATACGCAGTATTTT
TRBJ1-2 - - TRBV2 CASSGGTVYGYTF TGTGCCAGCAGCGGGGGAACGGTCTATGGCTACACCTTC
TRBJ2-4 TRBD1 - TRBV12-5 CASGPGQGRGKNIQYF TGTGCTAGCGGCCCCGGACAGGGGCGAGGCAAAAACATTCAGTACTTC
TRBJ1-5 - few TRBV30 CAWSPRQVSFQPQHF TGTGCCTGGAGTCCCCGACAGGTTAGCTTTCAGCCCCAGCATTTT
TRBJ1-1 TRBD1 - TRBV19 CASRRQGSRNTEAFF TGTGCCAGTAGGAGACAGGGCTCGAGGAACACTGAAGCTTTCTTT
TRBJ1-4 - - TRBV9 CASSAEQGEKLFF TGTGCCAGCAGCGCGGAGCAGGGTGAAAAACTGTTTTTT
TRBJ2-3 TRBD2 - TRBV11-2 CASSLTGLTTDTQYF TGTGCCAGCAGCTTGACGGGACTAACCACAGATACGCAGTATTTT
TRBJ2-3 TRBD1 - TRBV7-7 CASSLTAGGGGTQYF TGTGCTAGCAGCTTAACGGCAGGGGGCGGAGGTACGCAGTATTTT
TRBJ1-6 TRBD1 - TRBV13 CASSLGQGYSPLHF TGTGCCAGCAGCTTAGGACAGGGGTACTCCCCCCTCCACTTT
TRBJ1-5 TRBD1 - TRBV6-5 CASRQTGVNQPQHF TGTGCCAGCAGACAGACAGGGGTCAATCAGCCCCAGCATTTT
TRBJ2-6 - - TRBV5-4 CASGAGPGANVLTF TGTGCCAGCGGAGCGGGCCCTGGGGCCAACGTCCTGACTTTC
TRBJ1-6 TRBD1 - TRBV29-1 CSVRDRDYDSPLHF TGCAGCGTCCGCGACAGGGATTATGATTCACCCCTCCACTTT
TRBJ2-7 TRBD1 - TRBV19 CASSTGGQGPYEQYF TGTGCCAGTAGTACGGGGGGACAGGGTCCCTACGAGCAGTACTTC
TRBJ2-3 - few TRBV5-4 CASSFGGRDTQYF TGTGCCAGCAGCTTCGGGGGTAGAGATACGCAGTATTTT
TRBJ1-5 - - TRBV10-3 CAISESDTRGNQPQHF TGTGCCATCAGTGAGTCTGACACCCGCGGCAATCAGCCCCAGCATTTT
TRBJ1-1 - - TRBV11-3 CASSLLADEAFF TGTGCCAGCAGCTTATTGGCGGATGAAGCTTTCTTT
TRBJ2-5 - once TRBV21-1 CASSNPGETQYF TGTGCCAGCAGCAACCCGGGGGAGACCCAGTACTTC
TRBJ1-4 - - TRBV27 CASSSRLQRGGEKLFF TGTGCCAGCAGTTCTCGCCTTCAGAGAGGGGGTGAAAAACTGTTTTTT
TRBJ1-2 - - TRBV9 CASQGGGSYGYTF TGTGCCTCACAAGGGGGGGGATCCTATGGCTACACCTTC
TRBJ2-7 - - TRBV18 CASSPGRVPGEQYF TGTGCCAGCTCACCCGGCAGGGTTCCCGGCGAGCAGTACTTC
TRBJ2-7 TRBD1 - TRBV10-1 CASRHTSGTGRGEQYF TGCGCCAGCAGACACACATCCGGGACAGGGAGAGGCGAGCAGTACTTC
TRBJ1-1 - - TRBV19 CATRLGGVNTEAFF TGTGCCACCCGATTGGGGGGGGTGAACACTGAAGCTTTCTTT
TRBJ2-7 - - TRBV4-1 CASSPRQARGNSYEQYF TGCGCCAGCAGCCCGAGACAGGCCCGAGGGAACTCCTACGAGCAGTACTTC
TRBJ2-1 TRBD2 - TRBV18 CASSGPGLARNEQFF TGTGCCAGCTCAGGACCGGGACTAGCGCGTAATGAGCAGTTCTTC
TRBJ2-7 - - TRBV14 CASSQLSYEQYF TGTGCCAGCAGCCAACTCTCCTACGAGCAGTACTTC
TRBJ1-2 - - TRBV6-5 CASSGGRHTDGYTF TGTGCCAGCAGTGGAGGCCGCCATACGGATGGCTACACCTTC
TRBJ1-3 - - TRBV5-1 CASSLESDTSSGNTIYF TGCGCCAGCAGCTTGGAATCGGACACGAGCTCTGGAAACACCATATATTTT
TRBJ2-1 TRBD2 - TRBV4-2 CASSQIIAGGSNNEQFF TGTGCCAGCAGCCAGATAATAGCGGGAGGGTCTAACAATGAGCAGTTCTTC
TRBJ2-3 TRBD2 - TRBV5-1 CASSWGLAGPTRHTQYF TGCGCCAGCAGCTGGGGACTAGCGGGGCCAACACGACATACGCAGTATTTT
TRBJ1-2 - - TRBV29-1 CSVRGSGPGYTF TGCAGCGTTAGGGGATCAGGACCCGGCTACACCTTC
TRBJ1-1 - - TRBV7-9 CASSYDGMNTEAFF TGTGCCAGCAGCTACGACGGGATGAACACTGAAGCTTTCTTT
TRBJ1-2 - - TRBV11-2 CASEAYRAGYTF TGTGCCAGCGAAGCCTACAGGGCTGGCTACACCTTC
TRBJ2-5 TRBD2 - TRBV9 CASSKGLAGGEETQYF TGTGCCAGCAGCAAGGGACTAGCGGGAGGGGAGGAGACCCAGTACTTC
TRBJ2-7 TRBD2 - TRBV27 CASSLSLMSGGRYEQYF TGTGCCAGCAGTTTATCTTTAATGAGCGGGGGACGCTACGAGCAGTACTTC